A few counts support the clone carrying this T cell receptor (beta chain). Its antigen is not identified. Other nucleotide sequences from this sample produce the same CDR3. Germline V CDR1 and CDR2: SGHRS, YFSETQ. The CDR3 length is 14 residues. J lost 1 base, V lost 0 bases, and 0 bases had no gene match. These data belong to a study of shared clonotypes between healthy human individuals. Study-wide points: A reduction in generation probabilities was seen for non-shared clonotypes relative to those shared by all four donors. The low donor count limited represented genetic and exposure-history diversity.

The repertoire was sequenced with immunoSEQ multiplex PCR; TCRdb's copy has only in-frame clones and lacks some. The repertoire includes about 680,000 clones, 55% to 85% of them detected once, and 1.5% to 2% sits in the top ten. The clonotype originates from a woman aged 30 to 39 in good health. The sample comprised memory CD4+ T cells sorted from blood. The subset: CD45RA-negative fraction. This sequence joins TRBV5-1 and TRBJ1-1; 7 positions match TRBD1. The CDR3 DNA sequence: TGCGCCAGCAGCTTGGGGACAGGGAACACTGAAGCTTTCTTT. It codes for CASSLGTGNTEAFF.